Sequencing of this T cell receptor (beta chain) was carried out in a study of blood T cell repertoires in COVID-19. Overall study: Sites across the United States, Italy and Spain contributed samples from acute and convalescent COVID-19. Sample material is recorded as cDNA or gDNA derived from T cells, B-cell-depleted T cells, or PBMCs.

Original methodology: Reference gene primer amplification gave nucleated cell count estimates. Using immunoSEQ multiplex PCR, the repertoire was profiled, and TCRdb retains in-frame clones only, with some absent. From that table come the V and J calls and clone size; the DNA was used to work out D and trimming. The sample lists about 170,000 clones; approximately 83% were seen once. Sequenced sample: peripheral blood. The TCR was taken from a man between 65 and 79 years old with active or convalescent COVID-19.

The CDR3 region has the DNA TGTGCCAGCAGTTACCGATGGGGCATAGTAGGGAATGAGCAGTTCTTC. It codes for CASSYRWGIVGNEQFF. The chain couples TRBV6-2 or TRBV6-3 to TRBJ2-1; D possibly corresponds to TRBD1 (5 bases). V lost 2 bases to trimming and J lost 7 bases, with 18 bases between them. CDR1 and CDR2 from the germline V gene are MNHEY and SVGEGT. This CDR3 region has 16 residues.